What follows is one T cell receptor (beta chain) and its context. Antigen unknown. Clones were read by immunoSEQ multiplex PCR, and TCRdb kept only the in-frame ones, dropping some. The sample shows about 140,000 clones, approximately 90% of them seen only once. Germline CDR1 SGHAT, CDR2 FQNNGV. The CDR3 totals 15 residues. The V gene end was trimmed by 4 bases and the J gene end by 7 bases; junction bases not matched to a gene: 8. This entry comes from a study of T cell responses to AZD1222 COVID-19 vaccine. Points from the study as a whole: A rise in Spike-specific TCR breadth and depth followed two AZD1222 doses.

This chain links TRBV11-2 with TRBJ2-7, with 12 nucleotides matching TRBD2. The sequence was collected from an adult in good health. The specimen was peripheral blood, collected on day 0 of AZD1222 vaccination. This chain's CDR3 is CASSSPSGGAGEQYF. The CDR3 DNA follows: TGTGCCAGCAGCTCACCTAGCGGGGGGGCCGGGGAGCAGTACTTC.